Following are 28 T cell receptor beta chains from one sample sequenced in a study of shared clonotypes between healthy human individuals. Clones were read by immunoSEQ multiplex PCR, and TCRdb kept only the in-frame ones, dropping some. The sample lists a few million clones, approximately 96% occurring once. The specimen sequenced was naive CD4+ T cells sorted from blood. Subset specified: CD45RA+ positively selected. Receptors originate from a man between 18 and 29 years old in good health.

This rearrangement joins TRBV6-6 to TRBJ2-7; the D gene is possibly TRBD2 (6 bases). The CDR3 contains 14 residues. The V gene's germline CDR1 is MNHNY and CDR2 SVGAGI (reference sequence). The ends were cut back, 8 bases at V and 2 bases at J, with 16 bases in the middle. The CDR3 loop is CASGTSGSPYEQYF. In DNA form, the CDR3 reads TGTGCCAGCGGGACTTCCGGGAGTCCCTACGAGCAGTACTTC.

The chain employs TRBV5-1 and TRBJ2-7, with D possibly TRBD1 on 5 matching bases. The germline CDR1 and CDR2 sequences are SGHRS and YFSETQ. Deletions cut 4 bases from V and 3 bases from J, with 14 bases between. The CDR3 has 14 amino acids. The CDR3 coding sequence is TGCGCCAGCAGCGCCGGCCAGGGTTACTACGAGCAGTACTTC. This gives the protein CASSAGQGYYEQYF.

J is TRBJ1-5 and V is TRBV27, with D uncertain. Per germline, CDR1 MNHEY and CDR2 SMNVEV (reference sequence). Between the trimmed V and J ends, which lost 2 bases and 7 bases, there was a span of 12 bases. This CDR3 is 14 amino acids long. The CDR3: CASSLVGFGQPQHF. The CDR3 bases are TGTGCCAGCAGTTTAGTAGGGTTTGGACAGCCCCAGCATTTT.

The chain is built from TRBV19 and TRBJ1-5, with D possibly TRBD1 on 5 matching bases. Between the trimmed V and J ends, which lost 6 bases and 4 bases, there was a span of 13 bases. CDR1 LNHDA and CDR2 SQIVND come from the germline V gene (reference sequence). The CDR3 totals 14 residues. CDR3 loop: CASRGGTANQPQHF. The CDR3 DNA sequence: TGTGCCAGTAGGGGGGGGACGGCGAATCAGCCCCAGCATTTT.

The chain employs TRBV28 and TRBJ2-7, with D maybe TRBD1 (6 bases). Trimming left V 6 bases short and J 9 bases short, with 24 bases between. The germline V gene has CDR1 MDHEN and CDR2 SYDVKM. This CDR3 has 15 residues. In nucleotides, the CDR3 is TGTGCCAGCAGATCTACTGAGACAGGCATTTCCGGGCAGTACTTC. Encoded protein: CASRSTETGISGQYF.

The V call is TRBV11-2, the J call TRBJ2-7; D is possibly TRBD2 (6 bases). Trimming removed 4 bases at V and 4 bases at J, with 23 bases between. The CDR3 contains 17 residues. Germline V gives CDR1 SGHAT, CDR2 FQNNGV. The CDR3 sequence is CASSSNTGSREGYEQYF. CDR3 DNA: TGTGCCAGCAGCTCAAATACCGGGAGCAGGGAAGGGTACGAGCAGTACTTC.

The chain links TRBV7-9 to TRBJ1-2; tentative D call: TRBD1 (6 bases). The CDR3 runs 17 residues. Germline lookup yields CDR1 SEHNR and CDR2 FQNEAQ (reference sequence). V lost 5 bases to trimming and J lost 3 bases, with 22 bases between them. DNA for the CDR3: TGTGCCAGCAGCCTCGGACAGACGGGGAGAGTAGACTATGGCTACACCTTC. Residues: CASSLGQTGRVDYGYTF.

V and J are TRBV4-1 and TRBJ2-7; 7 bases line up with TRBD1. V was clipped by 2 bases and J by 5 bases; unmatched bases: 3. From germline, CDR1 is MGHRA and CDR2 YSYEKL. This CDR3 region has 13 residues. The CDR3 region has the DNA TGCGCCAGCAGCCAACCTGACAGGGACGAGCAGTACTTC. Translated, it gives CASSQPDRDEQYF.

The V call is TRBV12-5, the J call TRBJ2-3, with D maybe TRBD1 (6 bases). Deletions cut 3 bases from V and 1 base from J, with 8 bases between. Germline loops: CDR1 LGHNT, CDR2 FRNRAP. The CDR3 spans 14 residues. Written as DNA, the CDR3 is TGTGCTAGTGGTTTATGGGGGCGCACAGATACGCAGTATTTT. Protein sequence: CASGLWGRTDTQYF.

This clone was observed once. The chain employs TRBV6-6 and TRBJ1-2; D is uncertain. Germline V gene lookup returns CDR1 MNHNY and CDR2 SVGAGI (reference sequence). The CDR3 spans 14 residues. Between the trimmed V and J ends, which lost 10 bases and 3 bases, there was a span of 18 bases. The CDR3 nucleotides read TGTGCCACCAACCGTGGACGGGTTGACTATGGCTACACCTTC. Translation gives CATNRGRVDYGYTF.

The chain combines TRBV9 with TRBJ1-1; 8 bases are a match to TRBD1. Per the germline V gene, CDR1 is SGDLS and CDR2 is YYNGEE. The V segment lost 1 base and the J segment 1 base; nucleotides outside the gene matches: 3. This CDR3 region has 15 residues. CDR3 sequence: CASSVTGGRNTEAFF. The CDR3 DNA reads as TGTGCCAGCAGCGTAACAGGGGGAAGGAACACTGAAGCTTTCTTT.

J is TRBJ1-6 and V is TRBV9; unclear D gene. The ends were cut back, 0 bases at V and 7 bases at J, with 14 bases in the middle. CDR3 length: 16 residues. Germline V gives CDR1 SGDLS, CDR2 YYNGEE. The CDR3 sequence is CASSVDFEAPNSPLHF. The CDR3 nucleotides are TGTGCCAGCAGCGTAGATTTTGAGGCGCCGAATTCACCCCTCCACTTT.

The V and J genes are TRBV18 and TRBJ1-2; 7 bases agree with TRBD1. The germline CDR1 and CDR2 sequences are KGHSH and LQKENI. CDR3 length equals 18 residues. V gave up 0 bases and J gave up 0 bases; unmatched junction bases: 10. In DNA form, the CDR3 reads TGTGCCAGCTCACCACCGTCTCGACAGGGCCTCACTAACTATGGCTACACCTTC. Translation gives CASSPPSRQGLTNYGYTF.

The CDR3: CASFPGGLSYNEQFF. The CDR3 nucleotides are TGTGCCAGCTTTCCTGGGGGGCTTTCCTACAATGAGCAGTTCTTC. The rearrangement joins TRBV18 to TRBJ2-1; either TRBD1 or TRBD2 may fit D (6 bases each). Germline-derived CDR1 and CDR2 are KGHSH and LQKENI. Trimming pared 7 bases from V and 1 base from J, leaving 14 bases between. CDR3 size: 15 residues. Looking up the rest from reference TRBV18 and TRBJ2-1 gives the full variable domain: NAGVMQNPRHLVRRRGQEARLRCSPMKGHSHVYWYRQLPEEGLKFMVYLQKENIIDESGMPKERFSAEFPKEGPSILRIQQVVRGDSAAYFCASFPGGLSYNEQFFGPGTRLTVL.

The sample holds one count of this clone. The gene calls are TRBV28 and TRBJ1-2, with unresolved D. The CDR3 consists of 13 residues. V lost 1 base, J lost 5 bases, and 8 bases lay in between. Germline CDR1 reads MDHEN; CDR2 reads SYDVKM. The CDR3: CASSLSSGYGYTF. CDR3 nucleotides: TGTGCCAGCAGTTTATCGTCAGGATATGGCTACACCTTC.

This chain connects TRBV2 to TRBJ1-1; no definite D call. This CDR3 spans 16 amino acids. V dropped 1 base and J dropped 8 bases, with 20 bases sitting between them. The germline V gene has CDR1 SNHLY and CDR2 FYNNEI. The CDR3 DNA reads TGTGCCAGCAGTGAAGTCATCCCTGGCGGGCTGGGAGAAGCTTTCTTT. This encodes CASSEVIPGGLGEAFF.

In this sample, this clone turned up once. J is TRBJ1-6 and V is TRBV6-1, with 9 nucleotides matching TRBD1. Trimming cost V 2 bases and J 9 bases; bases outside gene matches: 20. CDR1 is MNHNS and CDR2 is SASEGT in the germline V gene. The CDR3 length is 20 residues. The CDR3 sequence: CASSEPPWRSGTGKGSPLHF. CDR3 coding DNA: TGTGCCAGCAGTGAACCCCCTTGGCGTTCGGGGACAGGGAAGGGTTCACCCCTCCACTTT.

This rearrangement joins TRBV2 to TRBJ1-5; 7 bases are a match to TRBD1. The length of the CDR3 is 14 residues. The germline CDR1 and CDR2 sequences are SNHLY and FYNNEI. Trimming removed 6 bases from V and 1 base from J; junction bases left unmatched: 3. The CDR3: CASRADRSNQPQHF. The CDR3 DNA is TGTGCCAGCAGGGCGGACAGGAGCAATCAGCCCCAGCATTTT.

CDR3 DNA: TGTGCCACCAGCAGTCGAGGGGTGGAGACCCAGTACTTC. This sequence encodes CATSSRGVETQYF. The chain couples TRBV15 to TRBJ2-5, with D perhaps being TRBD1 or TRBD2 (5 bases each). Germline V CDR1 and CDR2: LNHNV, YYDKDF (reference sequence). The CDR3 consists of 13 residues. V was trimmed by 3 bases and J by 5 bases, leaving 10 bases between them.

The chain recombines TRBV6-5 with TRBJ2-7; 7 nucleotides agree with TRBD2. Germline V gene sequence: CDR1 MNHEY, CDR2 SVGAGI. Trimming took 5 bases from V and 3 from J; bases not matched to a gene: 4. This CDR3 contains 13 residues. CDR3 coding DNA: TGTGCCAGCAGTCGTGGGGGGGACTACGAGCAGTACTTC. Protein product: CASSRGGDYEQYF.

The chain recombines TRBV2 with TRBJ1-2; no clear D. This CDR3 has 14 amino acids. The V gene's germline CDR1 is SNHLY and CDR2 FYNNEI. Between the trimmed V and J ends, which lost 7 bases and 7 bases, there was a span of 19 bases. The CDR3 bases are TGTGCCAGCAAGGATTTAAGGATTTTTGGTGGCTACACCTTC. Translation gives CASKDLRIFGGYTF.

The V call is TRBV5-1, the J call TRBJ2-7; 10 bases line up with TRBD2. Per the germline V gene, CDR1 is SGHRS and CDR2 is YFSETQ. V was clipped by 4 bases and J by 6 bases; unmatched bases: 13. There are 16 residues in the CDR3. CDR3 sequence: CASSLRPSGSNVEQYF. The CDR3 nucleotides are TGCGCCAGCAGCCTGAGACCTAGCGGGAGTAACGTCGAGCAGTACTTC.

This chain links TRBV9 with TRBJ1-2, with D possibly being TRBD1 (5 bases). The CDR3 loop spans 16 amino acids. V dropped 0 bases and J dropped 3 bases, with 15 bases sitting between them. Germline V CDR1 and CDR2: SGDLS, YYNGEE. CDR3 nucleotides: TGTGCCAGCAGCGTAGCTGAGAAGGGGAGGCACTATGGCTACACCTTC. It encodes CASSVAEKGRHYGYTF.

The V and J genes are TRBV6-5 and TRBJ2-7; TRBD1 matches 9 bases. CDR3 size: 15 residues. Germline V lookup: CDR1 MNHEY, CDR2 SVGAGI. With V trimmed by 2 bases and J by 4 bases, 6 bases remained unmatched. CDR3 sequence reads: CASSYRGDRVYEQYF. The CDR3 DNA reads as TGTGCCAGCAGTTACCGCGGGGACAGGGTATACGAGCAGTACTTC.

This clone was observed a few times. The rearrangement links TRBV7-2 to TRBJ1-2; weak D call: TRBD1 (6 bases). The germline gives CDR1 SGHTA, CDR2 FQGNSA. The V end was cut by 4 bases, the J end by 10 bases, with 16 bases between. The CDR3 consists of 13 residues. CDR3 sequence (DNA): TGTGCCAGCAGCTACGGGTTCGGACAGTTCTACACCTTC. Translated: CASSYGFGQFYTF.

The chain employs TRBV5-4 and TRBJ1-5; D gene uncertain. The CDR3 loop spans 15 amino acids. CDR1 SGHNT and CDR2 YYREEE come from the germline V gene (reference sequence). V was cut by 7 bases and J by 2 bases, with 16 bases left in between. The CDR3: CASHKNGEGNQPQHF. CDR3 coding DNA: TGTGCCAGCCACAAAAACGGAGAGGGCAATCAGCCCCAGCATTTT. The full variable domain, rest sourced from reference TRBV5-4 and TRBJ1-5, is ETGVTQSPTHLIKTRGQQVTLRCSSQSGHNTVSWYQQALGQGPQFIFQYYREEENGRGNFPPRFSGLQFPNYSSELNVNALELDDSALYLCASHKNGEGNQPQHFGDGTRLSIL.

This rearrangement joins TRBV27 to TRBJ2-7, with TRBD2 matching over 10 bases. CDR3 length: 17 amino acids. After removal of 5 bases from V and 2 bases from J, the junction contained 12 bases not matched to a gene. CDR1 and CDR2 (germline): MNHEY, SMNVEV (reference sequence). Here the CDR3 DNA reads TGTGCCAGCAGTCCGGCCCCGGGACTAGCGTTAACCTACGAGCAGTACTTC. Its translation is CASSPAPGLALTYEQYF.

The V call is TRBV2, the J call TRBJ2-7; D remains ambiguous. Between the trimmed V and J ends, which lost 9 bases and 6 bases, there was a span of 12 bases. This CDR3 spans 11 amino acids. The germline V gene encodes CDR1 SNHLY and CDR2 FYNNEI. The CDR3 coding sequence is TGTGCCAGTCACTCCCTGAGCGAGCAGTACTTC. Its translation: CASHSLSEQYF. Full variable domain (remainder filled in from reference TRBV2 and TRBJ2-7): EPEVTQTPSHQVTQMGQEVILRCVPISNHLYFYWYRQILGQKVEFLVSFYNNEISEKSEIFDDQFSVERPDGSNFTLKIRSTKLEDSAMYFCASHSLSEQYFGPGTRLTVT.